One sample yielded the 6 T cell receptor beta chains listed below, sequenced in a study of blood T cell repertoires in COVID-19. Libraries were prepared by immunoSEQ multiplex PCR; TCRdb keeps only in-frame clonotypes and omits some of them. The table lists around 140,000 clones, just under 80% of them singletons. Sequenced material: peripheral blood. The source of these receptors is a woman between 55 and 75 years old with acute or convalescent COVID-19.

This clone was counted once. The chain combines TRBV2 with TRBJ2-1; 7 nucleotides match TRBD2. The V and J ends lost 4 bases and 10 bases, in that order; junction bases with no gene match: 19. The germline CDR1 and CDR2 sequences are SNHLY and FYNNEI. The CDR3 runs to 17 residues. The chain's CDR3 is CASSGPPPPGPGGEQFF. CDR3 in DNA: TGTGCCAGCAGTGGCCCTCCGCCCCCGGGACCGGGGGGAGAGCAGTTCTTC. Looking up the rest from reference TRBV2 and TRBJ2-1 gives the full variable domain: EPEVTQTPSHQVTQMGQEVILRCVPISNHLYFYWYRQILGQKVEFLVSFYNNEISEKSEIFDDQFSVERPDGSNFTLKIRSTKLEDSAMYFCASSGPPPPGPGGEQFFGPGTRLTVL.

This sequence joins TRBV28 and TRBJ1-5; D is possibly TRBD1 (5 bases). This CDR3 is 13 amino acids long. V was cut by 10 bases and J by 5 bases, with 15 bases left in between. From germline, CDR1 is MDHEN and CDR2 SYDVKM. The CDR3 nucleotides are TGTGCCATAGGGGAAGGGTGGTATCAGCCCCAGCATTTT. Translating it yields CAIGEGWYQPQHF.

The CDR3 DNA follows: TGTGCCTGGAGTGTTGGCAGGGGGAACACTGAAGCTTTCTTT. Amino acid sequence: CAWSVGRGNTEAFF. The chain carries TRBV30 and TRBJ1-1, with TRBD1 as a possible D gene (6 bases). From germline, CDR1 is GTSNPN and CDR2 SVGIG (reference sequence). This CDR3 region has 14 residues. V lost 0 bases to trimming and J lost 1 base, with 9 bases between them.

The chain joins TRBV4-1 to TRBJ2-5, with D tentatively TRBD2 (6 bases). V was clipped by 0 bases and J by 2 bases, with 10 bases between them. This CDR3 is 15 amino acids long. Germline lookup yields CDR1 MGHRA and CDR2 YSYEKL. CDR3 sequence: CASSQELARQETQYF. The CDR3 nucleotides read TGCGCCAGCAGCCAAGAGCTAGCGCGTCAAGAGACCCAGTACTTC.

The CDR3 sequence is CSASRWGQGNQPQHF. For the CDR3, the DNA is TGCAGTGCTAGTAGATGGGGACAGGGCAATCAGCCCCAGCATTTT. The chain is built from TRBV20-1 and TRBJ1-5; 8 bases are a match to TRBD1. J was trimmed by 2 bases and V by 3 bases; bases with no gene match: 6. Germline loops: CDR1 DFQATT, CDR2 SNEGSKA (reference sequence). The CDR3 length is 15 residues.

The chain joins TRBV2 to TRBJ1-3; D remains unclear. The CDR3 is made up of 13 amino acids. The germline CDR1 and CDR2 sequences are SNHLY and FYNNEI. The ends were cut back, 9 bases at V and 0 bases at J, with 9 bases in the middle. CDR3 in amino acids: CARRRVSGNTIYF. The CDR3 coding sequence is TGTGCCAGAAGACGGGTCTCTGGAAACACCATATATTTT. The full variable domain, its missing parts supplied by reference TRBV2 and TRBJ1-3, is EPEVTQTPSHQVTQMGQEVILRCVPISNHLYFYWYRQILGQKVEFLVSFYNNEISEKSEIFDDQFSVERPDGSNFTLKIRSTKLEDSAMYFCARRRVSGNTIYFGEGSWLTVV.